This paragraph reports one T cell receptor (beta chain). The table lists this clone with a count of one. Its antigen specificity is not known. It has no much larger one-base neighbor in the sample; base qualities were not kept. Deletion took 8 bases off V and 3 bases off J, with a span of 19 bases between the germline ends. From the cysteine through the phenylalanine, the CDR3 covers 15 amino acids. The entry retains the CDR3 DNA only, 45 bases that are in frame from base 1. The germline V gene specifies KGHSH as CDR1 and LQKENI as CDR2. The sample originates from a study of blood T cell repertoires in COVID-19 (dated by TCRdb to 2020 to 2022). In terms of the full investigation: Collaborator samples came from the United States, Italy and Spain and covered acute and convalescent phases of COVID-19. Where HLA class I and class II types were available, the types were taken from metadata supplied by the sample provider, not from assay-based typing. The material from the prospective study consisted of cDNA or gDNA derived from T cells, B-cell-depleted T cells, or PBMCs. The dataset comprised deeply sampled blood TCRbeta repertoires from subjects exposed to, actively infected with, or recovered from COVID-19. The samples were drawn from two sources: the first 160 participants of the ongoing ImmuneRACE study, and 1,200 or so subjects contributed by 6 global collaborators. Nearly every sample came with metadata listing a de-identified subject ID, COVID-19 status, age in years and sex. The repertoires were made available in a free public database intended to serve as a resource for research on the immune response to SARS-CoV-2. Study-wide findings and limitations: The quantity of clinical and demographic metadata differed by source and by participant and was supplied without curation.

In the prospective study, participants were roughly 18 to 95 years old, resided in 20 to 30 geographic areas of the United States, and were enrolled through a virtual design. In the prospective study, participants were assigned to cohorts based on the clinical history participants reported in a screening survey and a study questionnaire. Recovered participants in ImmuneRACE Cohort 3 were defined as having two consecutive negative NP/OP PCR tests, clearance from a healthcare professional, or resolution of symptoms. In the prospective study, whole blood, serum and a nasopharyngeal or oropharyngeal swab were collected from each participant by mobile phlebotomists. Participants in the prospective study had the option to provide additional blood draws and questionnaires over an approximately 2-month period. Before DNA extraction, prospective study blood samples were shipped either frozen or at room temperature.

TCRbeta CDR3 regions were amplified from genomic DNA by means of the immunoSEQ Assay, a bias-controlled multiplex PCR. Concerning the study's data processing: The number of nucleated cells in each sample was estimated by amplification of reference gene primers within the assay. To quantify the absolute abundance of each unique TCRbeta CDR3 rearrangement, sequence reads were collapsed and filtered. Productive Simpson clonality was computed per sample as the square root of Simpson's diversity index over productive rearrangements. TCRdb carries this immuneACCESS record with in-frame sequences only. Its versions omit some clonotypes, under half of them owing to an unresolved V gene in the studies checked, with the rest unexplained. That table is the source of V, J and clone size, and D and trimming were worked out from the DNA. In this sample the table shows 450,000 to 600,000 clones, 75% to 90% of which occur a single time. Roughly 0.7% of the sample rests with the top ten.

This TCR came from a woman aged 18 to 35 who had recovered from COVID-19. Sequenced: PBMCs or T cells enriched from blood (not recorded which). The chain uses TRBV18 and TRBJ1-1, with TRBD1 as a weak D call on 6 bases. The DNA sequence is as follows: TGTGCCAGCGCCATCACCGGTGCAGGGGACACTGAAGCTTTCTTT. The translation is CASAITGAGDTEAFF.